These 13 T cell receptor beta chains share one sample of origin, sequenced in a study of patients and donors after allogeneic stem cell transplantation. TCRdb ran MiXCR on the RT-PCR reads and lists one entry per CDR3 protein. Here the sample spans about 410,000 distinct CDR3 sequences, 15% to 20% being singletons. The material sequenced was blood, either unsorted or a sorted T cell fraction (not recorded which). The source of these receptors is a human donor who was either an allogeneic HSCT recipient or a stem cell or donor lymphocyte infusion donor (not recorded which). It is not recorded whose cells these are; they may come from a transplant donor.

The V and J genes are TRBV5-1 and TRBJ2-6, with TRBD1 identical over 7 bases. V lost 3 bases to trimming and J lost 0 bases; unmatched junction nucleotides: 6. The CDR3 loop spans 17 amino acids. Germline values: CDR1 SGHRS, CDR2 YFSETQ. Here the CDR3 DNA reads TGCGCCAGCAGCTATCGGGACAGTAGCTCTGGGGCCAACGTCCTGACTTTC. Encoded protein: CASSYRDSSSGANVLTF.

The chain joins TRBV14 to TRBJ2-2, with TRBD2 matching over 11 bases. Germline V gene data show CDR1 as SGHDN and CDR2 as FVKESK. Trimming took 6 bases from V and 4 from J; bases not matched to a gene: 4. This CDR3 has 15 amino acids. CDR3 amino acids: CASRQLAGGTGELFF. The CDR3 nucleotides are TGTGCCAGCAGGCAGCTAGCGGGAGGCACCGGGGAGCTGTTTTTT.

The rearrangement joins TRBV24-1 to TRBJ1-2; D is unresolved. The germline V gene encodes CDR1 KGHDR and CDR2 SFDVKD. The V gene lost 4 bases and the J gene lost 4 bases, with 15 bases spanning the gap. The CDR3 spans 15 residues. The CDR3 coding sequence is TGTGCCACCAGTGACCATCTGAACAGTAGCTATGGCTACACCTTC. It encodes CATSDHLNSSYGYTF.

The rearrangement joins TRBV11-2 to TRBJ1-6, with TRBD1 matching over 8 bases. Germline trimming cut 6 bases from V and 6 bases from J; bases unmatched to any gene: 7. Per the germline V gene, CDR1 is SGHAT and CDR2 is FQNNGV. The CDR3 runs 15 residues. DNA for the CDR3: TGTGCCAGCAGTGACAGGGGAGCGAGTAATTCACCCCTCCACTTT. It encodes CASSDRGASNSPLHF.

The chain's CDR3 is CASTFKEGGPQHF. The CDR3 nucleotides read TGTGCCAGCACTTTTAAGGAGGGGGGGCCCCAGCATTTT. The V call is TRBV2, the J call TRBJ1-5; D perhaps matches TRBD1 (6 bases). Germline V gives CDR1 SNHLY, CDR2 FYNNEI. This CDR3 is built from 13 residues. Trimming removed 7 bases from V and 9 bases from J, with 16 bases in between. Looking up the rest from reference TRBV2 and TRBJ1-5 gives the full variable domain: EPEVTQTPSHQVTQMGQEVILRCVPISNHLYFYWYRQILGQKVEFLVSFYNNEISEKSEIFDDQFSVERPDGSNFTLKIRSTKLEDSAMYFCASTFKEGGPQHFGDGTRLSIL.

This clonotype has a handful of counts. V usage is TRBV9 and J usage is TRBJ2-7; perhaps TRBD1 as D (6 bases). Trimming cost V 4 bases and J 6 bases, with 14 bases left between them. Per the germline V gene, CDR1 is SGDLS and CDR2 is YYNGEE. This CDR3 contains 13 residues. The CDR3 bases are TGTGCCAGCAGCACGGCAGGGGCCGGCGAGCAGTACTTC. Encoded protein: CASSTAGAGEQYF.

This chain uses TRBV7-6 with TRBJ1-4; 9 nucleotides agree with TRBD1. Germline CDR1 reads SGHVS; CDR2 reads FNYEAQ. The junction had 9 bases not matched to a gene; V was cut back by 5 bases and J by 5 bases. This CDR3 has 16 amino acids. CDR3 sequence reads: CASSPQPGTGNEKLFF. The CDR3 DNA reads TGTGCCAGCAGCCCTCAACCCGGGACAGGGAATGAAAAACTGTTTTTT. Full variable domain (remainder filled in from reference TRBV7-6 and TRBJ1-4): GAGVSQSPRYKVTKRGQDVALRCDPISGHVSLYWYRQALGQGPEFLTYFNYEAQQDKSGLPNDRFSAERPEGSISTLTIQRTEQRDSAMYRCASSPQPGTGNEKLFFGSGTQLSVL.

This clonotype occurred a few times. The J gene is TRBJ1-2, the V gene TRBV14; D is perhaps TRBD1 (6 bases). CDR3 length: 14 residues. Germline values: CDR1 SGHDN, CDR2 FVKESK. Trimming took 2 bases from V and 8 from J, leaving 15 bases between them. Written as DNA, the CDR3 is TGTGCCAGCAGCCAAACCGTCGGGGGCGGGGGCTACACCTTC. It translates to CASSQTVGGGGYTF.

The rearrangement joins TRBV6-1 to TRBJ1-2; a weak D match, TRBD1 (5 bases). The germline CDR1 and CDR2 sequences are MNHNS and SASEGT. The CDR3 runs to 14 residues. Trimming cost V 8 bases and J 5 bases, with 18 bases left between them. CDR3 nucleotide sequence: TGTGCCAGCGAAATTCGTGGGGGGTTTTATGGCTACACCTTC. Translated, it gives CASEIRGGFYGYTF.

In its sample, this clonotype was seen a few times. This rearrangement joins TRBV4-2 to TRBJ2-7; 9 nucleotides match TRBD2. This CDR3 spans 16 amino acids. Germline-derived CDR1 and CDR2 are LGHNA and YNFKEQ. J gave up 4 bases and V 0 bases, and 7 bases lay outside the gene matches. The CDR3 DNA reads as TGTGCCAGCAGCCAAGATCCGCGGGGGGGCCTATACGAGCAGTACTTC. It translates to CASSQDPRGGLYEQYF.

The CDR3 is CASSLSPQGSNQPQHF. The CDR3 DNA reads as TGTGCCAGCAGTTTATCGCCGCAGGGGAGCAATCAGCCCCAGCATTTT. V and J are TRBV27 and TRBJ1-5; possibly TRBD1 for D (6 bases). Germline loops: CDR1 MNHEY, CDR2 SMNVEV (reference sequence). This CDR3 has 16 residues. V was cut by 0 bases and J by 1 base, with 10 bases left in between.

This chain joins TRBV4-2 and TRBJ2-3; no definite D call. The CDR3 contains 11 residues. V lost 4 bases and J 8 bases, leaving 7 bases between the germline ends. Germline CDR1 reads LGHNA; CDR2 reads YNFKEQ. This chain's CDR3 is CASSRQVTQYF. CDR3 sequence (DNA): TGTGCCAGCAGCCGCCAGGTTACGCAGTATTTT.

This clonotype was observed a handful of times. The chain uses TRBV7-2 and TRBJ1-1; no firm D call. Germline CDR1 SGHTA, CDR2 FQGNSA. V shed 1 base and J shed 8 bases, with 14 bases lying between them. CDR3 length: 14 amino acids. CDR3 DNA sequence: TGTGCCAGCAGCTTAGTGGGGTACACGGGGGAAGCTTTCTTT. Protein: CASSLVGYTGEAFF.